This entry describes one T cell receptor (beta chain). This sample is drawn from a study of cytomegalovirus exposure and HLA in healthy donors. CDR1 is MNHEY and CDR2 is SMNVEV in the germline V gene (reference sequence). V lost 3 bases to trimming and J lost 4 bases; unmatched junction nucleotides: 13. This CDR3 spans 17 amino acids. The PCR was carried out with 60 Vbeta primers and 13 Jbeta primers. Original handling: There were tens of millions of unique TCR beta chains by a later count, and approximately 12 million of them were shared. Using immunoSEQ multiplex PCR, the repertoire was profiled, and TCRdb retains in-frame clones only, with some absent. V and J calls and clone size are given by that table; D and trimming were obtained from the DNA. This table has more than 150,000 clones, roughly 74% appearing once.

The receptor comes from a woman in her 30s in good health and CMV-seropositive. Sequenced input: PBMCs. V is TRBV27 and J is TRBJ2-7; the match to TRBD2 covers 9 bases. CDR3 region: CASSLGTSQEGLYEQYF. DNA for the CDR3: TGTGCCAGCAGTTTGGGGACTAGCCAAGAGGGGCTTTACGAGCAGTACTTC.